Shown below are 16 T cell receptor beta chains from a single sample sequenced in a study of shared T cell receptors in the human thymus. Sequencing was performed with immunoSEQ multiplex PCR; in TCRdb, only in-frame clones are kept and a portion is missing. This table holds about 660,000 clones, roughly 90% found once. These data also formed part of another study, on human thymus T cells.

The sample taken for sequencing was thymocytes. The receptors were gathered from a boy under two years old with a congenital heart defect.

The V gene is TRBV5-6, the J gene TRBJ2-2; 12 bases are shared with TRBD1. The CDR3 loop spans 16 amino acids. V was clipped by 4 bases and J by 6 bases; unmatched bases: 7. Looked up from germline, CDR1 is SGHDT and CDR2 is YYEEEE. The CDR3, as DNA: TGTGCCAGCAGCATGGGACAGGGGGCGACGGCCGGGGAGCTGTTTTTT. Protein product: CASSMGQGATAGELFF.

The chain carries TRBV7-3 and TRBJ1-2, with 10 positions matching TRBD1. The CDR3 extends over 13 amino acids. J lost 14 bases, V lost 4 bases, and 10 bases had no gene match. The germline V gene has CDR1 SGHTA and CDR2 FQGTGA. For the CDR3, the DNA is TGTGCCAGCAGCTCTTCGGGACAGGGGCCGAGGACCTTC. Residues: CASSSSGQGPRTF.

The genes are TRBV5-6 and TRBJ2-6, with D possibly TRBD2 on 5 matching bases. Germline loops: CDR1 SGHDT, CDR2 YYEEEE. Trimming shortened V by 4 bases and J by 0 bases, and 17 bases separated the two germline ends. The CDR3 is 18 residues long. The CDR3 protein is CASSLDEDGDSGANVLTF. CDR3 DNA sequence: TGTGCCAGCAGCCTCGACGAGGACGGGGACTCTGGGGCCAACGTCCTGACTTTC.

This clone appeared once. J is TRBJ1-1 and V is TRBV14; D unresolved. V gave up 1 base and J gave up 5 bases, with 11 bases separating them. CDR1 and CDR2 (germline): SGHDN, FVKESK. The CDR3 consists of 14 residues. CDR3: CASSQASGRTEAFF. CDR3 nucleotide sequence: TGTGCCAGCAGCCAAGCCAGTGGGAGGACTGAAGCTTTCTTT.

The gene calls are TRBV7-8 and TRBJ1-4; a possible D gene is TRBD1 (5 bases). V was trimmed by 1 base and J by 6 bases, leaving 15 bases between them. From germline, CDR1 is SGHVS and CDR2 FQNEAQ. CDR3 length: 16 amino acids. The CDR3 here is CASSLEGVSGYEKLFF. Here the CDR3 DNA reads TGTGCCAGCAGCTTAGAAGGGGTTTCCGGATATGAAAAACTGTTTTTT. Combining the CDR3 with reference TRBV7-8 and TRBJ1-4 gives the whole variable domain GAGVSQSPRYKVAKRGQDVALRCDPISGHVSLFWYQQALGQGPEFLTYFQNEAQLDKSGLPSDRFFAERPEGSVSTLKIQRTQQEDSAVYLCASSLEGVSGYEKLFFGSGTQLSVL.

This clone appeared a single time. The chain combines TRBV2 with TRBJ2-1, with D tentatively TRBD2 (6 bases). This CDR3 contains 13 residues. The germline V gene has CDR1 SNHLY and CDR2 FYNNEI. V dropped 8 bases and J dropped 5 bases, with 13 bases sitting between them. The CDR3 spells CASPDYRNNEQFF. The DNA for the CDR3 is TGTGCCAGCCCGGACTACCGAAACAATGAGCAGTTCTTC.

The chain couples TRBV7-6 to TRBJ2-1, with TRBD2 matching over 13 bases. The CDR3 is 16 residues long. Germline V gene sequence: CDR1 SGHVS, CDR2 FNYEAQ. V shed 4 bases and J 8 bases; nucleotides not matched to a gene: 8. The CDR3 DNA sequence: TGTGCCAGCAGCTCGACTAGCGGGAGGACTCAGGATGAGCAGTTCTTC. Protein: CASSSTSGRTQDEQFF.

CDR3 protein: CASSVGDRVTGELFF. In nucleotides, the CDR3 is TGTGCCAGCAGTGTAGGGGACAGGGTCACCGGGGAGCTGTTTTTT. This rearrangement joins TRBV2 to TRBJ2-2; TRBD1 aligns across 9 bases. Trimming at V came to 4 bases and at J to 4 bases, leaving 4 bases not matched to a gene. There are 15 residues in the CDR3. The V gene's germline CDR1 is SNHLY and CDR2 FYNNEI.

This clone was observed a handful of times. The gene calls are TRBV28 and TRBJ2-7, with TRBD1 matching over 9 bases. The CDR3 spans 15 residues. Germline loops: CDR1 MDHEN, CDR2 SYDVKM. V shed 4 bases and J 1 base; nucleotides not matched to a gene: 5. The CDR3 spells CASSSPTGGSYEQYF. CDR3 bases: TGTGCCAGCAGTTCCCCGACAGGGGGATCCTACGAGCAGTACTTC.

The rearrangement uses TRBV10-1 and TRBJ2-7, with 8 bases matching TRBD1. V lost 3 bases and J lost 3; bases outside the gene matches: 16. Germline assignment: CDR1 WNHNN and CDR2 SYGVQD (reference sequence). This CDR3 comprises 18 residues. CDR3 bases: TGCGCCAGCAGTGAAAACCGCTTGGGACAGGAACCTAACTACGAGCAGTACTTC. It specifies CASSENRLGQEPNYEQYF.

The rearrangement uses TRBV4-2 and TRBJ2-5, with D maybe TRBD2 (6 bases). V lost 1 base and J 5 bases, leaving 23 bases between the germline ends. There are 18 residues in the CDR3. The V gene's germline CDR1 is LGHNA and CDR2 YNFKEQ. CDR3 region: CASSQAPQIGGEGETQYF. CDR3 in DNA: TGTGCCAGCAGCCAAGCTCCCCAGATCGGGGGAGAAGGGGAGACCCAGTACTTC.

This clone has a handful of counts. V and J are TRBV5-1 and TRBJ2-5, with D possibly matching TRBD1 (6 bases). CDR3 length: 16 residues. Germline CDR1 and CDR2: SGHRS and YFSETQ. Trimming removed 4 bases from V and 3 bases from J, with 19 bases in between. The CDR3 DNA follows: TGCGCCAGCAGCGGGGGCACAGCGTCGAAAAAAGAGACCCAGTACTTC. As protein: CASSGGTASKKETQYF.

This chain links TRBV27 with TRBJ2-7; TRBD2 might be the D (6 bases). Germline-derived CDR1 and CDR2 are MNHEY and SMNVEV (reference sequence). This CDR3 is 15 amino acids long. Trimming took off 3 bases at V and 2 bases at J, with 14 bases between the two ends. In DNA, the CDR3 is TGTGCCAGCAGTTTTTGGAGGGACGTCACCTACGAGCAGTACTTC. It specifies CASSFWRDVTYEQYF.

The rearrangement joins TRBV4-3 to TRBJ2-7; TRBD2 is a possible D gene (7 bases). Per germline, CDR1 LGHNA and CDR2 YSLEER. Trimming removed 0 bases at V and 3 bases at J, with 18 bases between. The CDR3 totals 17 residues. The CDR3 nucleotides are TGCGCCAGCAGCCAAGAGGCGGGGGCGGGAGAGGACTACGAGCAGTACTTC. Its translation is CASSQEAGAGEDYEQYF.

This clone appeared a few times. The genes are TRBV11-2 and TRBJ2-5; TRBD1 matches at 9 bases. Per germline, CDR1 SGHAT and CDR2 FQNNGV. There are 18 residues in the CDR3. J lost 3 bases, V lost 1 base, and 12 bases had no gene match. The CDR3 DNA reads TGTGCCAGCAGCTTAGCGGCCCTCACACAGGGGGCTAAAGAGACCCAGTACTTC. It encodes CASSLAALTQGAKETQYF.

The chain carries TRBV28 and TRBJ2-5; 9 bases align to TRBD2. The CDR3 covers 16 residues. V shed 4 bases and J 3 bases; nucleotides not matched to a gene: 9. Germline V gives CDR1 MDHEN, CDR2 SYDVKM. This CDR3 reads CASSCLAGRTEETQYF. CDR3 bases: TGTGCCAGCAGTTGCCTAGCGGGACGGACTGAAGAGACCCAGTACTTC.